The clone carrying this TCR beta chain was counted a few times. The target antigen is unknown. Only in-frame clones appear in the TCRdb table, and some are missing; sequencing was by immunoSEQ multiplex PCR. The sample carries 95,000 to 120,000 clones, 80% to 90% recorded once. There was relapse after autologous stem cell transplantation in every patient, and there was variation in brentuximab vedotin exposure. Best response was recorded as complete response, partial response or progressive disease. This entry is derived from a study of PD-1 blockade in classical Hodgkin lymphoma. Regarding the study as a whole: There was a significant rise in CD4+ TCR diversity by C4D1, with no such rise for CD8+. According to reports, newly diagnosed patients had lower baseline TCR diversity than healthy donors, and relapsed/refractory patients had lower baseline TCR diversity still. The study found complete responders had baseline diversity similar to newly diagnosed patients.

The receptor comes from a human donor with classical Hodgkin lymphoma. Sequences were derived from peripheral blood mononuclear cells (PBMCs), sampled before the second cycle of nivolumab.

Written as DNA, the CDR3 is TGTGCCTGGGGGTTCGAAACTGAAGCTTTCTTT. Its translation is CAWGFETEAFF. The chain carries TRBV30 and TRBJ1-1; no reliable D call. Looked up from germline, CDR1 is GTSNPN and CDR2 is SVGIG (reference sequence). V lost 5 bases and J lost 5, with 9 bases in between. This CDR3 has 11 residues.